Following are 5 T cell receptor beta chains from one sample sequenced in a study of T-cell memory formation after mild COVID-19. TCRdb reanalysed the 5' RACE reads using MiXCR and keeps one entry per CDR3 protein. The sample carries a few hundred thousand distinct CDR3 sequences, 20% to 25% recorded once. The source material was PBMCs or a T cell subset sorted from them (not recorded which). The receptors here all came from an adult woman who had mild COVID-19 (a few samples of this study predate the infection). Cell type and time point are not known.

This rearrangement joins TRBV27 to TRBJ1-5; unclear D gene. This CDR3 has 16 residues. The V gene lost 1 base and the J gene lost 2 bases, with 12 bases spanning the gap. Germline V lookup: CDR1 MNHEY, CDR2 SMNVEV (reference sequence). This CDR3 is CASSLYAAPGNQPQHF. The CDR3 DNA follows: TGTGCCAGCAGTTTATACGCAGCCCCTGGCAATCAGCCCCAGCATTTT.

This rearrangement joins TRBV4-2 to TRBJ1-3, with D perhaps TRBD1 (6 bases). The V end was cut by 2 bases, the J end by 0 bases, with 8 bases between. Germline CDR1 LGHNA, CDR2 YNFKEQ. The CDR3 has 15 residues. DNA of the CDR3: TGTGCCAGCAGCCAAACGGGGGCCTCTGGAAACACCATATATTTT. Residues: CASSQTGASGNTIYF.

A few counts support this clonotype. The chain uses TRBV7-2 and TRBJ1-1, with TRBD1 matching over 11 bases. V trimming: 5 bases; J trimming: 4 bases; junction bases outside the gene matches: 6. Germline CDR1 SGHTA, CDR2 FQGNSA. This CDR3 is built from 15 residues. CDR3 nucleotides: TGTGCCAGCAGCCGGACAGGGGGCGACGGCACTGAAGCTTTCTTT. The encoded protein is CASSRTGGDGTEAFF.

The chain couples TRBV5-6 to TRBJ2-1; the D gene is possibly TRBD1 (5 bases). The CDR3 loop spans 13 amino acids. V shed 0 bases and J shed 9 bases, with 10 bases lying between them. Germline CDR1 and CDR2: SGHDT and YYEEEE. CDR3: CASSLVGDSEQFF. The CDR3 DNA is TGTGCCAGCAGCTTGGTGGGCGACAGTGAGCAGTTCTTC.

This clonotype was counted once. The rearrangement uses TRBV2 and TRBJ2-3, with D hard to call. V was pared by 11 bases and J by 0 bases, with 9 bases between. The CDR3 loop spans 12 amino acids. The germline V gene encodes CDR1 SNHLY and CDR2 FYNNEI. The CDR3 is CAGTGSTDTQYF. Written as DNA, the CDR3 is TGTGCCGGCACGGGCAGCACAGATACGCAGTATTTT.